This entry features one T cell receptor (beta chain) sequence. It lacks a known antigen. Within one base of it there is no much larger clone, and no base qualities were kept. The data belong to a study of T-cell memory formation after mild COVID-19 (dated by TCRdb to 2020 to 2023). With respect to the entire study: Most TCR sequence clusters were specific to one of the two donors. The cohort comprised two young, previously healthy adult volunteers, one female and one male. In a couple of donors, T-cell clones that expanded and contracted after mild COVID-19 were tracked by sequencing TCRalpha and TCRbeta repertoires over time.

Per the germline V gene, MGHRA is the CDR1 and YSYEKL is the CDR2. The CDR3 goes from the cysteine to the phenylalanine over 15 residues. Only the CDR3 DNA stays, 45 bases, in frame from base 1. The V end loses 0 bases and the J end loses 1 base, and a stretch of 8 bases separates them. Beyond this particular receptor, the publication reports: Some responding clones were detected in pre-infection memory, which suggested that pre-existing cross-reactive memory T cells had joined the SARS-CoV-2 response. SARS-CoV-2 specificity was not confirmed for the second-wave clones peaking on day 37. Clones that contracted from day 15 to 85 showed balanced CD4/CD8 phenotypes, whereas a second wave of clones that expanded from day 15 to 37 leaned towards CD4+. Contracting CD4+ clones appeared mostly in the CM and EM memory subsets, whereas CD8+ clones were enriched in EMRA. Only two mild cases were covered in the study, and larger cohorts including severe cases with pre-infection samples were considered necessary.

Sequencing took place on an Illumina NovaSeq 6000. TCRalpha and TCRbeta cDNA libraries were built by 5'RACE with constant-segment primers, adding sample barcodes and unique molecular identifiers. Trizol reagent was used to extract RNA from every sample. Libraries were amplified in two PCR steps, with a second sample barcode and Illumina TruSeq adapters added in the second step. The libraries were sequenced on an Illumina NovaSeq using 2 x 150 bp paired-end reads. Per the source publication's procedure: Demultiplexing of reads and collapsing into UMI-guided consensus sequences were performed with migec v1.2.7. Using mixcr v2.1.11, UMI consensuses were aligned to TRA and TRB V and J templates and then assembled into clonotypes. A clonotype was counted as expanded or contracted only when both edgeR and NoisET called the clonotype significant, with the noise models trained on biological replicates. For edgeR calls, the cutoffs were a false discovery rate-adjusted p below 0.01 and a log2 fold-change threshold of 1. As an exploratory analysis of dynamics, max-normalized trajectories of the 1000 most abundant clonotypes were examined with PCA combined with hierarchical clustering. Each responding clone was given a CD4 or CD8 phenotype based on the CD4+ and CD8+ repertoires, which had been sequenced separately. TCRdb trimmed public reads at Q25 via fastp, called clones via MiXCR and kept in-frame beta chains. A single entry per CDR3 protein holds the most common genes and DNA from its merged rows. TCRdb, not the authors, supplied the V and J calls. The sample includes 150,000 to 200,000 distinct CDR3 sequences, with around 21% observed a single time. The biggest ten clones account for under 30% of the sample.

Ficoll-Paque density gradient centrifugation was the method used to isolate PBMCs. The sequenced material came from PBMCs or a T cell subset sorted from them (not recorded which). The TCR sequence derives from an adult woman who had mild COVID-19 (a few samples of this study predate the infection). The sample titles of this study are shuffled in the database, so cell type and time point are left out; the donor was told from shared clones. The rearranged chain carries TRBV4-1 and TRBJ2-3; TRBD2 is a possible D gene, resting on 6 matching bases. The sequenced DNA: TGCGCCAGCAGCCAAGAGAAGCGGGGCACAGATACGCAGTATTTT. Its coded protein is CASSQEKRGTDTQYF.